The 30 T cell receptor beta chains reported below all come from one sample, sequenced in a study of CD8 T cells in Susac syndrome. Random hexamers primed reverse transcription of about 0.5 to 1 ug RNA. TCRdb redid the calling of the immunoSEQ multiplex PCR reads with MiXCR, one entry per CDR3 protein. The data show about 120,000 distinct CDR3 sequences, roughly 94% seen once. Sequenced input: CD8+ T cells from PBMCs. These receptors all stem from a human donor with Susac syndrome.

This chain joins TRBV11-2 and TRBJ1-1; possibly TRBD1 for D (6 bases). Trimming cost V 0 bases and J 0 bases, with 8 bases left between them. Germline values: CDR1 SGHAT, CDR2 FQNNGV. The CDR3 runs to 15 residues. CDR3 sequence: CASSLDTGLNTEAFF. For the CDR3, the DNA is TGTGCCAGCAGCTTAGATACAGGGCTGAACACTGAAGCTTTCTTT.

The chain is built from TRBV11-2 and TRBJ2-7; D unresolved. Germline V CDR1 and CDR2: SGHAT, FQNNGV. Trimming pared 3 bases from V and 2 bases from J, leaving 5 bases between. There are 12 residues in the CDR3. CDR3 loop: CASSLGTYEQYF. CDR3 nucleotide sequence: TGTGCCAGCAGCTTGGGGACCTACGAGCAGTACTTC.

Details on this clonotype: At one boundary the junction diverges from the germline segment, which might be a read error. The J gene is TRBJ2-7, the V gene TRBV7-7; D may be TRBD2 (6 bases). Germline V gives CDR1 SSHAT, CDR2 FNYEAQ (reference sequence). The CDR3 extends over 15 amino acids. Here the CDR3 reads CASSQGPTAGYEQYF. CDR3 nucleotide sequence: TGTGCTAGCAGCCAGGGCCCGACAGCGGGCTACGAGCAGTACTTC. Using reference TRBV7-7 and TRBJ2-7 for the parts outside the CDR3, the full variable domain is GAGVSQSPRYKVTKRGQDVTLRCDPISSHATLYWYQQALGQGPEFLTYFNYEAQPDKSGLPSDRFSAERPEGSISTLTIQRTEQRDSAMYRCASSQGPTAGYEQYFGPGTRLTVT.

The chain combines TRBV4-3 with TRBJ2-7; 10 nucleotides agree with TRBD1. Per the germline V gene, CDR1 is LGHNA and CDR2 is YSLEER. Losses at the gene ends were 3 bases for V and 3 bases for J; bases not matched to a gene: 5. There are 15 residues in the CDR3. The CDR3 loop is CASSHETGGFYEQYF. For the CDR3, the DNA is TGCGCCAGCAGCCACGAGACAGGGGGCTTCTACGAGCAGTACTTC.

V is TRBV4-3 and J is TRBJ2-5, with TRBD2 matching over 7 bases. The CDR3 runs 17 residues. Germline values: CDR1 LGHNA, CDR2 YSLEER. Trimming cost V 0 bases and J 9 bases; bases outside gene matches: 16. The CDR3 region is CASSQDNGGGPGKAQYF. The CDR3 DNA reads TGCGCCAGCAGCCAAGATAATGGCGGGGGTCCCGGGAAAGCCCAGTACTTC.

This chain links TRBV18 with TRBJ2-1, with D possibly being TRBD1 (6 bases). V lost 3 bases and J 5 bases, leaving 11 bases between the germline ends. This CDR3 comprises 14 residues. Germline V gives CDR1 KGHSH, CDR2 LQKENI. The CDR3 nucleotides read TGTGCCAGCTCACCCCTGGACAGAAACAATGAGCAGTTCTTC. Encoded protein: CASSPLDRNNEQFF.

The rearrangement joins TRBV5-1 to TRBJ2-4, with a possible D match to TRBD1 (6 bases). This CDR3 has 15 residues. Trimming shortened V by 4 bases and J by 0 bases, and 11 bases separated the two germline ends. Germline V lookup: CDR1 SGHRS, CDR2 YFSETQ. The CDR3 bases are TGCGCCAGCAGCAATCCGGGACAAGCCAAAAACATTCAGTACTTC. This translates into CASSNPGQAKNIQYF.

This rearrangement joins TRBV20-1 to TRBJ2-5; possibly TRBD2 for D (6 bases). The germline CDR1 and CDR2 sequences are DFQATT and SNEGSKA (reference sequence). The V end was cut by 6 bases, the J end by 0 bases, with 11 bases between. The CDR3 totals 13 residues. This CDR3 reads CSALPGDQETQYF. The CDR3 DNA sequence: TGCAGTGCACTCCCGGGGGACCAAGAGACCCAGTACTTC.

As DNA, the CDR3 is TGCAGCGTTGAAGGCCCTGGACAGGGGGTCGGGGAGCTGTTTTTT. Translating it yields CSVEGPGQGVGELFF. The rearrangement joins TRBV29-1 to TRBJ2-2; 10 bases fit TRBD1. The CDR3 has 15 residues. Germline V gene lookup returns CDR1 SQVTM and CDR2 ANQGSEA. J was trimmed by 7 bases and V by 1 base; bases with no gene match: 6.

V and J are TRBV10-3 and TRBJ1-5, with D possibly matching TRBD1 (6 bases). The CDR3 extends over 14 amino acids. Germline V CDR1 and CDR2: ENHRY, SYGVKD. V lost 3 bases and J 4 bases, leaving 10 bases between the germline ends. The CDR3 here is CAISEGGENQPQHF. DNA for the CDR3: TGTGCCATCAGTGAAGGGGGGGAAAATCAGCCCCAGCATTTT.

The chain recombines TRBV5-1 with TRBJ2-5, with 9 nucleotides matching TRBD1. The CDR3 length is 15 residues. The J segment lost 2 bases and the V segment lost 0 bases, leaving 2 bases of the junction unmatched. Germline lookup yields CDR1 SGHRS and CDR2 YFSETQ. The DNA for the CDR3 is TGCGCCAGCAGCTTGGACAGGGGGCTTCAAGAGACCCAGTACTTC. It codes for CASSLDRGLQETQYF. The full variable domain, its missing parts supplied by reference TRBV5-1 and TRBJ2-5, is KAGVTQTPRYLIKTRGQQVTLSCSPISGHRSVSWYQQTPGQGLQFLFEYFSETQRNKGNFPGRFSGRQFSNSRSEMNVSTLELGDSALYLCASSLDRGLQETQYFGPGTRLLVL.

V usage is TRBV20-1 and J usage is TRBJ1-5; D gene unclear. CDR1 is DFQATT and CDR2 is SNEGSKA in the germline V gene (reference sequence). The CDR3 spans 15 residues. Trimming took off 1 base at V and 0 bases at J, with 10 bases between the two ends. For the CDR3, the DNA is TGCAGTGCTAGAGTCGGGGTACTTAGCAATCAGCCCCAGCATTTT. Its translation is CSARVGVLSNQPQHF.

The V and J genes are TRBV27 and TRBJ1-6; weak D call: TRBD1 (6 bases). CDR1 is MNHEY, CDR2 SMNVEV, per germline (reference sequence). This CDR3 is 14 amino acids long. Between the trimmed V and J ends, which lost 2 bases and 6 bases, there was a span of 8 bases. CDR3 sequence reads: CASSLAGANSPLHF. In DNA, the CDR3 is TGTGCCAGCAGTTTAGCAGGGGCTAATTCACCCCTCCACTTT.

The chain combines TRBV18 with TRBJ1-2, with 7 bases fitting TRBD1. J was trimmed by 4 bases and V by 5 bases; bases with no gene match: 4. The germline gives CDR1 KGHSH, CDR2 LQKENI. The CDR3 has 13 amino acids. This CDR3 is CASSSDRVYGYTF. The CDR3 bases are TGTGCCAGCTCATCAGACAGGGTCTATGGCTACACCTTC.

V is TRBV6-2 or TRBV6-3 and J is TRBJ2-2; TRBD1 aligns across 8 bases. The CDR3 totals 11 residues. Germline CDR1 MNHEY, CDR2 SVGEGT. CDR3 sequence reads: CVTRGPGELFF. CDR3 DNA sequence: TGTGTCACCAGGGGGCCCGGGGAGCTGTTTTTT.

The chain recombines TRBV20-1 with TRBJ1-5; D is perhaps TRBD1 (5 bases). V lost 5 bases and J 0 bases, leaving 17 bases between the germline ends. CDR3 size: 16 residues. Per the germline V gene, CDR1 is DFQATT and CDR2 is SNEGSKA (reference sequence). CDR3 in DNA: TGCAGTGCTGGGCGAAGGACGGGGGATAGCAATCAGCCCCAGCATTTT. Its translation: CSAGRRTGDSNQPQHF.

V and J are TRBV7-8 and TRBJ2-3, with 8 bases aligning to TRBD2. CDR1 is SGHVS, CDR2 FQNEAQ, per germline. The V gene end was trimmed by 4 bases and the J gene end by 7 bases; junction bases not matched to a gene: 10. The CDR3 has 15 amino acids. This chain's CDR3 is CASSSSGGVENTQYF. DNA of the CDR3: TGTGCCAGCAGCTCCTCGGGGGGGGTAGAGAATACGCAGTATTTT.

The V gene is TRBV12-3 or TRBV12-4, the J gene TRBJ1-5; a weak D match, TRBD1 (5 bases). The V gene lost 2 bases and the J gene lost 1 base, with 6 bases spanning the gap. The CDR3 is made up of 14 amino acids. The CDR3 sequence: CASSLWGSNQPQHF. The CDR3 nucleotides are TGTGCCAGCAGTTTATGGGGCAGCAATCAGCCCCAGCATTTT.

The chain is built from TRBV6-2 or TRBV6-3 and TRBJ2-1; TRBD1 might be the D (7 bases). The CDR3 contains 15 residues. The V end lost 5 bases, the J end lost 9 bases, and 20 bases lay between the germline ends. Looked up from germline, CDR1 is MNHEY and CDR2 is SVGEGT. CDR3 in DNA: TGTGCCAGCAGTCCCCACCCGGAGGGGGCGCCTGAGCAGTTCTTC. Protein product: CASSPHPEGAPEQFF.

This chain uses TRBV20-1 with TRBJ2-5; 12 bases are a match to TRBD2. With 2 bases clipped from V and 4 bases from J, the junction kept 5 bases outside the gene matches. The CDR3 length is 15 residues. Germline V gene lookup returns CDR1 DFQATT and CDR2 SNEGSKA (reference sequence). The CDR3 loop is CSARRTGLAGETQYF. DNA of the CDR3: TGCAGTGCTAGAAGAACGGGACTAGCGGGAGAGACCCAGTACTTC.

This clonotype has a single count. The chain has TRBV19 and TRBJ1-1; no firm D call. V was cut by 1 base and J by 3 bases, with 12 bases left in between. Germline CDR1 reads LNHDA; CDR2 reads SQIVND (reference sequence). The CDR3 sequence is 15 residues long. CDR3 amino acids: CASSIAPGGYTEAFF. For the CDR3, the DNA is TGTGCCAGTAGTATAGCCCCAGGCGGATACACTGAAGCTTTCTTT.

This clonotype has only one observation. This sequence joins TRBV12-3 or TRBV12-4 and TRBJ1-5; D is undetermined. The CDR3 consists of 14 residues. The germline V and J ends were trimmed by 3 bases and 2 bases, with 8 bases remaining between them. The CDR3 bases are TGTGCCAGCAGTTTGTTCGGGGGCAATCAGCCCCAGCATTTT. Translated, it gives CASSLFGGNQPQHF.

This clonotype was observed once. The chain is built from TRBV7-9 and TRBJ1-1, with 7 bases lining up with TRBD1. The V and J ends lost 4 bases and 1 base, in that order; junction bases with no gene match: 6. Germline lookup yields CDR1 SEHNR and CDR2 FQNEAQ (reference sequence). The CDR3 runs 15 residues. This CDR3 is CASSSLGTANTEAFF. DNA of the CDR3: TGTGCCAGCAGCTCCTTGGGGACAGCGAACACTGAAGCTTTCTTT.

This chain uses TRBV20-1 with TRBJ2-1; 11 nucleotides match TRBD1. The junction had 10 bases not matched to a gene; V was cut back by 4 bases and J by 5 bases. CDR1 and CDR2 (germline): DFQATT, SNEGSKA (reference sequence). The CDR3 has 16 amino acids. The DNA of the CDR3 is TGCAGTGCTATCGATTTCTGGGACAGGGGGAACAATGAGCAGTTCTTC. Its protein product is CSAIDFWDRGNNEQFF.

The chain carries TRBV14 and TRBJ2-7; a weak D match, TRBD1 (5 bases). Trimming removed 1 base at V and 6 bases at J, with 10 bases between. Germline CDR1 and CDR2: SGHDN and FVKESK. The CDR3 runs to 13 residues. For the CDR3, the DNA is TGTGCCAGCAGCCAAGTCGACAGAGGCGAGCAGTACTTC. It translates to CASSQVDRGEQYF.

The CDR3 protein is CSARDGAGASYEQYF. The CDR3 DNA follows: TGCAGTGCTAGAGATGGGGCGGGGGCCTCCTACGAGCAGTACTTC. V gene TRBV20-1 combines with J gene TRBJ2-7; D may be TRBD2 (7 bases). V shed 0 bases and J shed 0 bases, with 12 bases lying between them. The length of the CDR3 is 15 residues. Germline values: CDR1 DFQATT, CDR2 SNEGSKA (reference sequence).

The chain has TRBV27 and TRBJ1-2; no clear D. V lost 4 bases to trimming and J lost 2 bases, with 11 bases between them. This CDR3 spans 14 amino acids. Germline V gene data show CDR1 as MNHEY and CDR2 as SMNVEV (reference sequence). The CDR3 protein is CASSSWQANYGYTF. Here the CDR3 DNA reads TGTGCCAGCAGTTCCTGGCAGGCAAACTATGGCTACACCTTC.

V is TRBV7-2 and J is TRBJ2-3, with 8 positions matching TRBD1. This CDR3 has 18 residues. V lost 4 bases and J lost 2; bases outside the gene matches: 14. CDR1 and CDR2 from the germline V gene are SGHTA and FQGNSA. CDR3 in amino acids: CASSSPSDRGEYTDTQYF. The CDR3 region has the DNA TGTGCCAGCAGCTCTCCCTCCGACAGGGGTGAATACACAGATACGCAGTATTTT. Combining the CDR3 with reference TRBV7-2 and TRBJ2-3 gives the whole variable domain GAGVSQSPSNKVTEKGKDVELRCDPISGHTALYWYRQSLGQGLEFLIYFQGNSAPDKSGLPSDRFSAERTGGSVSTLTIQRTQQEDSAVYLCASSSPSDRGEYTDTQYFGPGTRLTVL.

This chain uses TRBV9 with TRBJ2-7; 9 bases fit TRBD1. V gave up 0 bases and J gave up 4 bases; unmatched junction bases: 8. Per the germline V gene, CDR1 is SGDLS and CDR2 is YYNGEE. The length of the CDR3 is 16 residues. The CDR3 reads CASSVGSSTGGYEQYF. The CDR3 coding sequence is TGTGCCAGCAGCGTAGGGTCGTCGACAGGGGGATACGAGCAGTACTTC.

The chain uses TRBV9 and TRBJ2-7, with D possibly matching TRBD1 (5 bases). The CDR3 loop spans 14 amino acids. The germline gives CDR1 SGDLS, CDR2 YYNGEE. The germline V and J ends were trimmed by 0 bases and 2 bases, with 9 bases remaining between them. CDR3 region: CASSVADTPYEQYF. CDR3 bases: TGTGCCAGCAGCGTAGCGGACACCCCCTACGAGCAGTACTTC.